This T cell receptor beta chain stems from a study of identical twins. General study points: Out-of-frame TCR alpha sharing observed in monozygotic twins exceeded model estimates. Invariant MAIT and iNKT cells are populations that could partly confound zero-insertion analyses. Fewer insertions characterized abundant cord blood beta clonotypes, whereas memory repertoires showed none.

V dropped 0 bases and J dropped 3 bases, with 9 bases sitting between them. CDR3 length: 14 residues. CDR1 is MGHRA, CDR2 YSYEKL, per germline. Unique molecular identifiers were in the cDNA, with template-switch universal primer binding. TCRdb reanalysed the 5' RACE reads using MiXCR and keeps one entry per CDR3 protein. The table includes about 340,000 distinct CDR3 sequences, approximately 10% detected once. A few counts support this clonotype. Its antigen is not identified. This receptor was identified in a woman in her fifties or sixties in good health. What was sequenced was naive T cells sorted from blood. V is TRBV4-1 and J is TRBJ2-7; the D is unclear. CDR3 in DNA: TGCGCCAGCAGCCAAGATGGGTGGGGCTACGAGCAGTACTTC. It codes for CASSQDGWGYEQYF.